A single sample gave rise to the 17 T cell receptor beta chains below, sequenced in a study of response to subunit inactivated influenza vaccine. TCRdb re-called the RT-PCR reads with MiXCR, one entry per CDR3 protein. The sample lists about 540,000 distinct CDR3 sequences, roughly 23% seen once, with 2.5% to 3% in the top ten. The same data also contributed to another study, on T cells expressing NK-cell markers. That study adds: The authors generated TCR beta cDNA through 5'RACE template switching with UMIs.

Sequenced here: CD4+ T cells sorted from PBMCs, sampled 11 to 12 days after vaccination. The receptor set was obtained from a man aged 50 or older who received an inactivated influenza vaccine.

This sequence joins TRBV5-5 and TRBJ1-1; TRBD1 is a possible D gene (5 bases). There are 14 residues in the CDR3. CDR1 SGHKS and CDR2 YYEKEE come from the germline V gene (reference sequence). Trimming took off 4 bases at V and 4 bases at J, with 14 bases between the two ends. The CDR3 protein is CASSPGGTFTEAFF. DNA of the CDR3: TGTGCCAGCAGCCCCGGGGGGACGTTCACTGAAGCTTTCTTT.

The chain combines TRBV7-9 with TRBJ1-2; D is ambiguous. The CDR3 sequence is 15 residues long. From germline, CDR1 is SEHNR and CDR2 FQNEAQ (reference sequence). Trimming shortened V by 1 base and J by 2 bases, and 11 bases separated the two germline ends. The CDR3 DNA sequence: TGTGCCAGCAGCTTAGAGTGGGGAACCAACTATGGCTACACCTTC. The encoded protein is CASSLEWGTNYGYTF.

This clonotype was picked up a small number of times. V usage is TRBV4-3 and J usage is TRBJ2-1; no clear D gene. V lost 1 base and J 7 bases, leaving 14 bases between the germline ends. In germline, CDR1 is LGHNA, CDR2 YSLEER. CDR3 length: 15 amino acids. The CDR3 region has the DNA TGCGCCAGCAGCCAAGTCGGCAACAACGCGAATGAGCAGTTCTTC. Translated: CASSQVGNNANEQFF.

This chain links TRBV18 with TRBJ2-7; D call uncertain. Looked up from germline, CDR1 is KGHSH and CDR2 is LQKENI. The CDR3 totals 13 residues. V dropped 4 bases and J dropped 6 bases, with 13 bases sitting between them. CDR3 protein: CASSLPTNIEQYF. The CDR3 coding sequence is TGTGCCAGCTCACTCCCGACGAACATCGAGCAGTACTTC.

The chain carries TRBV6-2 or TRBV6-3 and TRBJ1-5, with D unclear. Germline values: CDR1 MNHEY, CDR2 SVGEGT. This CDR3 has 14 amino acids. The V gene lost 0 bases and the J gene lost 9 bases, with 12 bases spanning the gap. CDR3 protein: CASSYSGGIRPQHF. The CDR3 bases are TGTGCCAGCAGTTACTCGGGAGGGATAAGGCCCCAGCATTTT.

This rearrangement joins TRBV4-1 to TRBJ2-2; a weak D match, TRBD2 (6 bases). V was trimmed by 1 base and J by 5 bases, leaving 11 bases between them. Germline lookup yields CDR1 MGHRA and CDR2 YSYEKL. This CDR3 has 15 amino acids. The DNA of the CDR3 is TGCGCCAGCAGCCAAGGACTAGGAGGTACCGGGGAGCTGTTTTTT. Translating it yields CASSQGLGGTGELFF.

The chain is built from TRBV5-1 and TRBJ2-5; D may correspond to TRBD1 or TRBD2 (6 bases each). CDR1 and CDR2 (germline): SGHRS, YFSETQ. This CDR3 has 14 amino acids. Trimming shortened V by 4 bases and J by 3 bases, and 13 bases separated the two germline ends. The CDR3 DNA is TGCGCCAGCAGCAGGGGGATAGCGGAAGAGACCCAGTACTTC. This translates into CASSRGIAEETQYF.

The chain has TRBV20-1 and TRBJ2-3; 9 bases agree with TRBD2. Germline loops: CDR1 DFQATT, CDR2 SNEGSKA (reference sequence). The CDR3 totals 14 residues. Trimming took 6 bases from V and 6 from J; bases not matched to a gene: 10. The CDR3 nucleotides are TGCAGTGCCCGCCCGGGTAGCGGGAGCGATACGCAGTATTTT. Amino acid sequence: CSARPGSGSDTQYF.

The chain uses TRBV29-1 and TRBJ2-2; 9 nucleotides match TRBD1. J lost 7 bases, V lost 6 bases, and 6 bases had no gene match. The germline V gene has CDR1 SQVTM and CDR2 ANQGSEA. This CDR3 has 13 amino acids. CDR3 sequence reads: CSVRTGDIGELFF. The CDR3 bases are TGCAGCGTCCGGACAGGGGATATCGGGGAGCTGTTTTTT.

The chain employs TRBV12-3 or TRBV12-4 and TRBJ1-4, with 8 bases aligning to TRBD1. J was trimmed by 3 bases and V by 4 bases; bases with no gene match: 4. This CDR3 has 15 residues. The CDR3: CASSSQGAANEKLFF. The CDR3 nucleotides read TGTGCCAGCAGTTCCCAGGGGGCTGCTAATGAAAAACTGTTTTTT.

The DNA of the CDR3 is TGTGCCAGCAGCGCCGACAGACTCACTGAAGCTTTCTTT. It encodes CASSADRLTEAFF. This chain connects TRBV11-2 to TRBJ1-1; the D gene is possibly TRBD1 (5 bases). The germline V gene has CDR1 SGHAT and CDR2 FQNNGV. Trimming took off 5 bases at V and 4 bases at J, with 11 bases between the two ends. The CDR3 has 13 amino acids.

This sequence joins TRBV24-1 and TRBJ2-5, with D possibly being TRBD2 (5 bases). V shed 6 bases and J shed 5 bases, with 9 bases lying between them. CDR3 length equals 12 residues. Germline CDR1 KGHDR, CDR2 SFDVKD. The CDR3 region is CATSNSVETQYF. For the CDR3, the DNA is TGTGCCACCAGTAATAGCGTGGAGACCCAGTACTTC.

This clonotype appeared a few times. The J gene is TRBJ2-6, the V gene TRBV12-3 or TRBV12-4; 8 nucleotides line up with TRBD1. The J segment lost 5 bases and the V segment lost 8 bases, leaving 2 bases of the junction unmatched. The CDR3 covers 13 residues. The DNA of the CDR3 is TGTGCCAGCGGACAGGGCTGGGCCAACGTCCTGACTTTC. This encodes CASGQGWANVLTF.

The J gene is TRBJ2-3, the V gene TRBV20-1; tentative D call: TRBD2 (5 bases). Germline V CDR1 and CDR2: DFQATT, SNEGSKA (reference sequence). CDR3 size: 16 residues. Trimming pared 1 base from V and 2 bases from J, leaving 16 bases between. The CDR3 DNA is TGCAGTGCTAGAGGCAAGCGGAGTCTCAACACAGATACGCAGTATTTT. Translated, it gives CSARGKRSLNTDTQYF.

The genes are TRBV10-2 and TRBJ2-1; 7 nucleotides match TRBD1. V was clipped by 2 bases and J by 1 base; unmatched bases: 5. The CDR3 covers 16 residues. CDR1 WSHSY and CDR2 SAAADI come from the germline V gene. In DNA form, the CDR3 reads TGCGCCAGCAGTGAGGTAGGGGGCAGTTCCTACAATGAGCAGTTCTTC. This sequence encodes CASSEVGGSSYNEQFF.

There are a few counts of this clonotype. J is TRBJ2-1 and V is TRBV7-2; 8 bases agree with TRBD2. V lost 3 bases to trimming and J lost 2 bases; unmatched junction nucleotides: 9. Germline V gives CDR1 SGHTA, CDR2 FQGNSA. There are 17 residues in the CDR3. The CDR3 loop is CASSFGTSFFPYNEQFF. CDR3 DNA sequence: TGTGCCAGCAGCTTCGGGACTAGTTTTTTTCCCTACAATGAGCAGTTCTTC.

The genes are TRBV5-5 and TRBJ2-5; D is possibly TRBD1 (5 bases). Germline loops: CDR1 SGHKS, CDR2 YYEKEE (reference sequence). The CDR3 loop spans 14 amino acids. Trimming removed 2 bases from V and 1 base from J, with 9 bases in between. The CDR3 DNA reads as TGTGCCAGCAGCTTTAGACAGACCCAAGAGACCCAGTACTTC. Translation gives CASSFRQTQETQYF.